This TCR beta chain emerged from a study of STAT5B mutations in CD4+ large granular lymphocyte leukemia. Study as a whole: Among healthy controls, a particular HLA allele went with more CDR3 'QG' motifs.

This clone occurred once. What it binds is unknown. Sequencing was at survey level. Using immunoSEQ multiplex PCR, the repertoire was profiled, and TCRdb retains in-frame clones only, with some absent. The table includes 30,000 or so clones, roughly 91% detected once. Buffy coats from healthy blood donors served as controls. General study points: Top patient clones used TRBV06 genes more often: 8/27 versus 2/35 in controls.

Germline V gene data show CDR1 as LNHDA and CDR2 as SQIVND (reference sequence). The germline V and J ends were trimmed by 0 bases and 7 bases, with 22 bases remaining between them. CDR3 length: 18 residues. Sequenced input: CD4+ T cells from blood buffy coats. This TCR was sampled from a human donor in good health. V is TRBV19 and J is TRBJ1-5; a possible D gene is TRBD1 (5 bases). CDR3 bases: TGTGCCAGTAGTATAGATCTTATCGGTATGTCGAAGGGGCAGCCCCAGCATTTT. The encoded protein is CASSIDLIGMSKGQPQHF.